These 17 T cell receptor beta chains were sequenced from one sample in a study of regulatory T cells in long-lasting Graves disease. Construction of the TCR beta libraries employed iRepertoire HTBI primers in conjunction with Arm-PCR of CDR3 regions. MiXCR was run by TCRdb on the multiplex PCR reads, yielding one entry per CDR3 protein. Of 350,000 to 450,000 distinct CDR3 sequences in the sample, 12% were seen once. Time point in this sample: newly diagnosed GD, antithyroid drugs for less than 3 months. The TCR library used RNA extracted from PBMCs. These data also featured in a second study, about T cells in Graves' hyperthyroidism and ophthalmopathy.

Sequences were derived from peripheral blood mononuclear cells (PBMCs), sampled at new diagnosis, from a patient treated with antithyroid drugs. The receptors shown here come from a young woman with Graves disease.

This clonotype turned up a few times. This may come from a read error, since a much larger clone is one base off. The chain recombines TRBV10-3 with TRBJ1-1, with TRBD1 as a possible D gene (5 bases). Per the germline V gene, CDR1 is ENHRY and CDR2 is SYGVKD. The CDR3 sequence is 12 residues long. V was pared by 9 bases and J by 5 bases, with 13 bases between. CDR3 amino acids: CAITAGRTEAFF. The CDR3 nucleotides read TGTGCCATTACGGCAGGGAGGACTGAAGCTTTCTTT.

This clonotype was seen ten or more times. The V gene is TRBV7-3, the J gene TRBJ2-3, with D unresolved. Germline assignment: CDR1 SGHTA and CDR2 FQGTGA. The CDR3 is made up of 13 amino acids. The germline V and J ends were trimmed by 3 bases and 2 bases, with 6 bases remaining between them. As DNA, the CDR3 is TGTGCCAGCAGCTTGGGTATCACAGATACGCAGTATTTT. It specifies CASSLGITDTQYF.

The count of this clonotype is one. A single base separates this from a much larger clone, so it may be a read error. V is TRBV7-9 and J is TRBJ1-4, with 7 bases matching TRBD1. V shed 2 bases and J 6 bases; nucleotides not matched to a gene: 12. This CDR3 region has 17 residues. Germline V gene lookup returns CDR1 SEHNR and CDR2 FQNEAQ (reference sequence). The CDR3 bases are TGTGCCAGCAGCTTATGGTACAGGAGGGGGCGGGATGAAAAACTGTTTTTT. Translated, it gives CASSLWYRRGRDEKLFF.

This clonotype was recorded many times. The V call is TRBV11-2, the J call TRBJ2-3; 7 bases map to TRBD1. Trimming took 5 bases from V and 4 from J; bases not matched to a gene: 6. The CDR3 extends over 14 amino acids. Germline V gene lookup returns CDR1 SGHAT and CDR2 FQNNGV. The DNA for the CDR3 is TGTGCCAGCAGCCCGACAGGGAGCGCAGATACGCAGTATTTT. Encoded protein: CASSPTGSADTQYF.

This clonotype has just a few counts. This chain uses TRBV20-1 with TRBJ2-2; no definite D call. Deletions cut 5 bases from V and 6 bases from J, with 13 bases between. The germline CDR1 and CDR2 sequences are DFQATT and SNEGSKA (reference sequence). This CDR3 is 13 amino acids long. The CDR3 loop reads CSAPDPAAGELFF. The CDR3 DNA is TGCAGTGCTCCAGACCCGGCCGCCGGGGAGCTGTTTTTT.

The J gene is TRBJ2-7, the V gene TRBV4-3; 8 positions agree with TRBD2. V gave up 0 bases and J gave up 3 bases; unmatched junction bases: 13. CDR1 is LGHNA and CDR2 is YSLEER in the germline V gene. The CDR3 loop spans 18 amino acids. CDR3: CASSQDLGLEREYYEQYF. The DNA for the CDR3 is TGCGCCAGCAGCCAAGATTTGGGACTAGAGCGGGAGTACTACGAGCAGTACTTC.

This clonotype was counted ten times or more. The rearrangement uses TRBV27 and TRBJ2-7, with D possibly matching TRBD1 (6 bases). This CDR3 comprises 13 residues. Between the trimmed V and J ends, which lost 6 bases and 2 bases, there was a span of 11 bases. Germline loops: CDR1 MNHEY, CDR2 SMNVEV (reference sequence). CDR3 coding DNA: TGTGCCAGCAGCCGGGACATCACCTACGAGCAGTACTTC. It specifies CASSRDITYEQYF.

This clonotype was counted many times. The V gene is TRBV6-5, the J gene TRBJ2-1; 10 nucleotides match TRBD2. The germline V gene has CDR1 MNHEY and CDR2 SVGAGI. V shed 3 bases and J 14 bases; nucleotides not matched to a gene: 13. The CDR3 totals 15 residues. CDR3 nucleotides: TGTGCCAGCAGTTATACGGGGGGACTAGCGTTTCGTGAGTTCTTC. This gives the protein CASSYTGGLAFREFF.

The table lists this clonotype with many counts. The chain links TRBV20-1 to TRBJ2-7; D could derive from TRBD1 or TRBD2 (5 bases each). CDR1 DFQATT and CDR2 SNEGSKA come from the germline V gene (reference sequence). CDR3 size: 15 residues. Trimming took off 1 base at V and 0 bases at J, with 13 bases between the two ends. CDR3 coding DNA: TGCAGTGCTAGAGTACCTAGGGGAGACTCCTACGAGCAGTACTTC. This sequence encodes CSARVPRGDSYEQYF.

This chain joins TRBV27 and TRBJ2-1, with D uncertain. This CDR3 has 11 amino acids. The V end lost 7 bases, the J end lost 11 bases, and 12 bases lay between the germline ends. Germline loops: CDR1 MNHEY, CDR2 SMNVEV (reference sequence). CDR3 sequence reads: CASISRRKQFF. DNA for the CDR3: TGTGCCAGCATCTCCCGCAGGAAGCAGTTCTTC.

This clonotype occurred many times. The DNA of the CDR3 is TGCAGTGCTAGAGATCTGAATCGGGGGGCAAACATTCAGTACTTC. It is translated as CSARDLNRGANIQYF. The genes are TRBV20-1 and TRBJ2-4; D is perhaps TRBD2 (7 bases). V lost 0 bases, J lost 6 bases, and 15 bases lay in between. Germline V gene data show CDR1 as DFQATT and CDR2 as SNEGSKA (reference sequence). The CDR3 totals 15 residues.

This clonotype has only a few counts. The V and J genes are TRBV7-9 and TRBJ2-3; D is possibly TRBD2 (7 bases). The CDR3 is made up of 16 amino acids. Per the germline V gene, CDR1 is SEHNR and CDR2 is FQNEAQ (reference sequence). Trimming removed 4 bases from V and 9 bases from J, with 23 bases in between. The CDR3 sequence is CASSSRLGGRDDTQYF. The CDR3 DNA follows: TGTGCCAGCAGCTCCAGGCTGGGGGGGCGAGACGACACGCAGTATTTT. Full variable domain (outside the CDR3, taken from reference TRBV7-9 and TRBJ2-3): DTGVSQNPRHKITKRGQNVTFRCDPISEHNRLYWYRQTLGQGPEFLTYFQNEAQLEKSRLLSDRFSAERPKGSFSTLEIQRTEQGDSAMYLCASSSRLGGRDDTQYFGPGTRLTVL.

This clonotype was detected many times. The CDR3 DNA follows: TGTGCGGCTTTTAGCTCCTACAATGAGCAGTTCTTC. As protein: CAAFSSYNEQFF. The rearrangement links TRBV6-1 to TRBJ2-1, with unresolved D. This CDR3 contains 12 residues. Germline values: CDR1 MNHNS, CDR2 SASEGT.

This clonotype was detected only a few times. The chain carries TRBV7-9 and TRBJ1-2, with D possibly matching TRBD1 (6 bases). The CDR3 has 14 amino acids. Trimming took 10 bases from V and 2 from J, leaving 17 bases between them. In germline, CDR1 is SEHNR, CDR2 FQNEAQ (reference sequence). The CDR3: CATGQTYENYGYTF. CDR3 DNA: TGTGCCACCGGACAGACATACGAGAACTATGGCTACACCTTC.

This clonotype was seen only a few times. The chain combines TRBV6-9 with TRBJ2-7; 9 positions match TRBD1. V lost 3 bases, J lost 1 base, and 4 bases stayed unmatched. There are 15 residues in the CDR3. The germline CDR1 and CDR2 sequences are MNHGY and SVAAGI. CDR3 in DNA: TGTGCCAGCAGTTACATCGGGACAGGGTCCTACGAGCAGTACTTC. Amino acid sequence: CASSYIGTGSYEQYF.

This clonotype was counted ten times or more. The chain employs TRBV12-3 or TRBV12-4 and TRBJ1-1; D is perhaps TRBD1 (5 bases). This CDR3 is 16 amino acids long. Between the trimmed V and J ends, which lost 3 bases and 1 base, there was a span of 15 bases. CDR3 sequence reads: CASSFVPGRENTEAFF. In DNA, the CDR3 is TGTGCCAGCAGTTTCGTTCCGGGCAGGGAGAACACTGAAGCTTTCTTT.

The sample holds many counts of this clonotype. The CDR3 loop reads CATSTLGRGMDEQFF. The CDR3 DNA is TGTGCCACCTCGACCCTGGGCAGGGGGATGGATGAGCAGTTCTTC. The chain joins TRBV15 to TRBJ2-1; 7 nucleotides align to TRBD1. The J segment lost 8 bases and the V segment lost 8 bases, leaving 15 bases of the junction unmatched. The CDR3 consists of 15 residues. Germline CDR1 LNHNV, CDR2 YYDKDF (reference sequence).